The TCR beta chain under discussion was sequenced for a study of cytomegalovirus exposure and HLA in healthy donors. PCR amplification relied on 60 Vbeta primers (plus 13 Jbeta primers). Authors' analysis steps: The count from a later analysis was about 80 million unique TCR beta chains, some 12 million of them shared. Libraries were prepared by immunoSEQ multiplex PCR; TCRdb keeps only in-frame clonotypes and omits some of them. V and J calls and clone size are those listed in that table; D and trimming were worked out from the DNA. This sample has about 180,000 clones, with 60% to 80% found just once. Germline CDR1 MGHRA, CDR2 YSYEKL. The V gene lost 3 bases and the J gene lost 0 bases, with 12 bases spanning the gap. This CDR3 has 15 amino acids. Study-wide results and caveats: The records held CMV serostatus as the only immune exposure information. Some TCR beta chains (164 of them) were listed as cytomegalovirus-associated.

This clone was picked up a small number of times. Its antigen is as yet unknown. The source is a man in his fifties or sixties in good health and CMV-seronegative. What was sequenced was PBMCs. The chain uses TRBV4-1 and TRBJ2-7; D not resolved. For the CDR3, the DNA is TGCGCCAGCAGCCAGGCTGCCAGTCCCTCCTACGAGCAGTACTTC. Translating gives CASSQAASPSYEQYF.